This T cell receptor beta chain was recorded in a study of Ad26.COV2.S vaccination and SARS-CoV-2 variants. Study in general: Of the COV1001 trial arms, the Ad26.COV2.S arm included the donor. By the intramuscular route, Ad26.COV2.S was given once, or twice 56 days apart.

Treatment described: some 20 received Ad26.COV2.S at low or high dose, single or two shots; 5 received placebo; per-sample allocation not given. Repertoires come from day 63 after the first vaccine or placebo injection. Repertoires were generated with immunoSEQ multiplex PCR, while TCRdb's copy carries only in-frame clones and drops some. This table holds roughly 700,000 clones, roughly 90% found once. Specimen: peripheral blood, collected in a trial of Ad26.COV2.S vaccine versus placebo. This clonotype was obtained from a person between 18 and 65 years old who received the Ad26.COV2.S COVID-19 vaccine or a placebo.

In nucleotides, the CDR3 is TGTGCCACCAGTGATGGGGTGACCTACGAGCAGTACTTC. Its protein product is CATSDGVTYEQYF. V usage is TRBV24-1 and J usage is TRBJ2-7; no clear D gene. The V end was cut by 3 bases, the J end by 2 bases, with 7 bases between. Germline V gene data show CDR1 as KGHDR and CDR2 as SFDVKD. This CDR3 spans 13 amino acids.